These 27 T cell receptor beta chains originate from one sample sequenced in a study of T cells after yellow fever vaccination. TCRdb re-analysed the 5' RACE reads in MiXCR, keeping a single row per CDR3 protein. The sample has over 35,000 distinct CDR3 sequences, 6% to 7% seen once; the top ten hold 10%. Material: PBMCs, either bulk or a sorted T-cell subset (CD4+, CD8+, memory, or dextramer-sorted; not recorded which), obtained 45 days after the yellow fever booster vaccination. Every receptor here comes from a man aged 25 to 40 who received the YFV17D yellow fever vaccine.

This clonotype was observed many times. The chain links TRBV6-5 to TRBJ2-1; 7 bases are a match to TRBD2. The length of the CDR3 is 15 residues. Germline V gene sequence: CDR1 MNHEY, CDR2 SVGAGI. Trimming cost V 1 base and J 1 base; bases outside gene matches: 1. CDR3 DNA sequence: TGTGCCAGCAGTTACTGGCGGGGGTCCTACAATGAGCAGTTCTTC. Residues: CASSYWRGSYNEQFF.

This clonotype was found many times. The chain recombines TRBV10-1 with TRBJ2-1; D is perhaps TRBD2 (5 bases). Trimming took off 4 bases at V and 6 bases at J, with 10 bases between the two ends. Germline-derived CDR1 and CDR2 are WNHNN and SYGVQD (reference sequence). The CDR3 is made up of 13 amino acids. CDR3 residues: CASSGTLSNEQFF. CDR3 DNA sequence: TGCGCCAGCAGTGGGACTCTGTCCAATGAGCAGTTCTTC.

This clonotype was observed once. V is TRBV9 and J is TRBJ1-2; perhaps TRBD1 as D (5 bases). Germline lookup yields CDR1 SGDLS and CDR2 YYNGEE. V was clipped by 4 bases and J by 7 bases, with 14 bases between them. The CDR3 covers 13 residues. For the CDR3, the DNA is TGTGCCAGCAGCCGGGGGGTCTTTAGTGGCTACACCTTC. Protein: CASSRGVFSGYTF.

This clonotype was seen a few times. V gene TRBV5-3 combines with J gene TRBJ1-1, with 10 bases lining up with TRBD1. TRBV5-3 is known as an ORF, though its function is uncertain. The CDR3 loop spans 15 amino acids. J was trimmed by 1 base and V by 4 bases; bases with no gene match: 4. In nucleotides, the CDR3 is TGTGCCAGAAGCACGGACAGGGGGGAGAACACTGAAGCTTTCTTT. Its protein product is CARSTDRGENTEAFF.

This clonotype was observed many times. The chain joins TRBV7-2 to TRBJ2-7; no definite D call. The CDR3 loop spans 15 amino acids. Germline values: CDR1 SGHTA, CDR2 FQGNSA. V was trimmed by 1 base and J by 1 base, leaving 11 bases between them. CDR3 nucleotides: TGTGCCAGCAGCTTAGACAGATTGGGGTCCTACGAGCAGTACTTC. Residues: CASSLDRLGSYEQYF. The full variable domain, rest sourced from reference TRBV7-2 and TRBJ2-7, is GAGVSQSPSNKVTEKGKDVELRCDPISGHTALYWYRQSLGQGLEFLIYFQGNSAPDKSGLPSDRFSAERTGGSVSTLTIQRTQQEDSAVYLCASSLDRLGSYEQYFGPGTRLTVT.

This clonotype has a count of ten or more. The germline gene is not matched at one end of the junction; a read error may be the cause. The J gene is TRBJ2-7, the V gene TRBV5-6, with 12 bases aligning to TRBD2. Germline CDR1 and CDR2: SGHDT and YYEEEE. This CDR3 is 12 amino acids long. The CDR3 is CASSRLAGAPSF. Here the CDR3 DNA reads TGTGCCAGCAGCAGACTAGCGGGAGCGCCTTCCTTC.

This clonotype occurred a few times. The genes are TRBV5-1 and TRBJ2-1, with 8 bases fitting TRBD2. The germline V gene encodes CDR1 SGHRS and CDR2 YFSETQ. The CDR3 consists of 16 residues. V lost 6 bases and J lost 2; bases outside the gene matches: 10. The CDR3 DNA reads as TGCGCCAGCACCCCTCGGGGGGGGGGGACCTACAATGAGCAGTTCTTC. Protein: CASTPRGGGTYNEQFF. The full variable domain, in which reference TRBV5-1 and TRBJ2-1 provide the parts outside the CDR3, is KAGVTQTPRYLIKTRGQQVTLSCSPISGHRSVSWYQQTPGQGLQFLFEYFSETQRNKGNFPGRFSGRQFSNSRSEMNVSTLELGDSALYLCASTPRGGGTYNEQFFGPGTRLTVL.

This chain links TRBV5-1 with TRBJ2-1; D possibly corresponds to TRBD2 (5 bases). V was clipped by 3 bases and J by 2 bases, with 9 bases between them. The CDR3 is 14 amino acids. The V gene's germline CDR1 is SGHRS and CDR2 YFSETQ. CDR3 region: CASSSKRPYNEQFF. The CDR3 DNA follows: TGCGCCAGCAGCTCTAAGCGGCCCTACAATGAGCAGTTCTTC. Variable domain in full (rest from reference TRBV5-1 and TRBJ2-1): KAGVTQTPRYLIKTRGQQVTLSCSPISGHRSVSWYQQTPGQGLQFLFEYFSETQRNKGNFPGRFSGRQFSNSRSEMNVSTLELGDSALYLCASSSKRPYNEQFFGPGTRLTVL.

By share, this clonotype ranks as medium-sized. V is TRBV5-1 and J is TRBJ1-1; D unclear. Germline V gene data show CDR1 as SGHRS and CDR2 as YFSETQ. The CDR3 totals 13 residues. V lost 0 bases, J lost 2 bases, and 5 bases lay in between. Written as DNA, the CDR3 is TGCGCCAGCAGCTTGGGCGTAAACACTGAAGCTTTCTTT. Protein: CASSLGVNTEAFF. Together with reference TRBV5-1 and TRBJ1-1, the CDR3 gives the full variable domain: KAGVTQTPRYLIKTRGQQVTLSCSPISGHRSVSWYQQTPGQGLQFLFEYFSETQRNKGNFPGRFSGRQFSNSRSEMNVSTLELGDSALYLCASSLGVNTEAFFGQGTRLTVV.

This clonotype was recorded a few times. V and J are TRBV11-2 and TRBJ2-7, with TRBD2 matching 9 bases. The CDR3 totals 15 residues. Germline values: CDR1 SGHAT, CDR2 FQNNGV. V was clipped by 1 base and J by 0 bases; unmatched bases: 1. CDR3 coding DNA: TGTGCCAGCAGCTTAGGCGGGGGGGGCTCCTACGAGCAGTACTTC. It specifies CASSLGGGGSYEQYF. The whole variable domain, remainder taken from reference TRBV11-2 and TRBJ2-7, is EAGVAQSPRYKIIEKRQSVAFWCNPISGHATLYWYQQILGQGPKLLIQFQNNGVVDDSQLPKDRFSAERLKGVDSTLKIQPAKLEDSAVYLCASSLGGGGSYEQYFGPGTRLTVT.

The chain has TRBV11-2 and TRBJ1-1; D gene uncertain. Trimming took off 8 bases at V and 0 bases at J, with 19 bases between the two ends. From germline, CDR1 is SGHAT and CDR2 FQNNGV. CDR3 length: 16 amino acids. The DNA of the CDR3 is TGTGCCAGCGTCTTACGATATGGCGTATTGAACACTGAAGCTTTCTTT. As protein: CASVLRYGVLNTEAFF.

In its sample, this clonotype was seen many times. J is TRBJ2-7 and V is TRBV9, with 10 bases that match TRBD2. The ends lost 4 bases at V and 5 bases at J; junction bases unmatched: 12. Germline V CDR1 and CDR2: SGDLS, YYNGEE. The CDR3 spans 16 residues. CDR3 sequence (DNA): TGTGCCAGCAGCACTCTAGCGGGAGTATTGACCCACGAGCAGTACTTC. Amino acids: CASSTLAGVLTHEQYF.

At least ten counts were recorded for this clonotype. V usage is TRBV13 and J usage is TRBJ2-7, with 7 bases aligning to TRBD2. Per germline, CDR1 PRHDT and CDR2 FYEKMQ (reference sequence). The CDR3 consists of 15 residues. Trimming cost V 4 bases and J 10 bases; bases outside gene matches: 16. The CDR3: CASSSAGGGSREQYF. DNA for the CDR3: TGTGCCAGCAGCTCCGCCGGGGGAGGGAGCCGGGAACAGTACTTC.

The rearrangement links TRBV7-2 to TRBJ2-1; D possibly uses TRBD1 or TRBD2 (5 bases each). The CDR3 sequence is 12 residues long. CDR1 and CDR2 from the germline V gene are SGHTA and FQGNSA. V shed 5 bases and J shed 7 bases, with 9 bases lying between them. The CDR3 coding sequence is TGTGCCAGCAGCCTCTGGGGGAATGAGCAGTTCTTC. The encoded protein is CASSLWGNEQFF.

This clonotype has more than one count but fewer than ten. The rearrangement links TRBV7-6 to TRBJ1-1; the match to TRBD1 covers 9 bases. The V gene's germline CDR1 is SGHVS and CDR2 FNYEAQ. CDR3 size: 18 residues. V shed 7 bases, J shed 2 bases, and the junction held 17 bases outside the gene matches. CDR3 nucleotides: TGTGCCAGCAAATTGTTAACCGGGACAGGGTCGGGTAACACTGAAGCTTTCTTT. Amino acid sequence: CASKLLTGTGSGNTEAFF. Supplemented by reference TRBV7-6 and TRBJ1-1, the full variable domain reads GAGVSQSPRYKVTKRGQDVALRCDPISGHVSLYWYRQALGQGPEFLTYFNYEAQQDKSGLPNDRFSAERPEGSISTLTIQRTEQRDSAMYRCASKLLTGTGSGNTEAFFGQGTRLTVV.

Many counts were recorded for this clonotype. The chain couples TRBV3-1 to TRBJ2-7, with D possibly matching TRBD2 (5 bases). The CDR3 has 13 residues. Germline values: CDR1 LGHDT, CDR2 YNNKEL (reference sequence). Trimming pared 3 bases from V and 5 bases from J, leaving 11 bases between. The CDR3 spells CASSQLEAHEQYF. Here the CDR3 DNA reads TGTGCCAGCAGCCAGTTGGAGGCCCACGAGCAGTACTTC.

This clonotype was counted a few times. This chain joins TRBV7-2 and TRBJ1-5; 7 bases align to TRBD1. Germline V CDR1 and CDR2: SGHTA, FQGNSA. This CDR3 spans 13 amino acids. With V trimmed by 5 bases and J by 6 bases, 4 bases remained unmatched. The chain's CDR3 is CASSARGGQPQHF. Written as DNA, the CDR3 is TGTGCCAGCAGCGCCAGGGGGGGTCAGCCCCAGCATTTT.

This clonotype was recorded many times. J is TRBJ2-1 and V is TRBV12-3 or TRBV12-4, with TRBD1 as a possible D gene (6 bases). The CDR3 totals 15 residues. Trimming cost V 6 bases and J 0 bases, with 12 bases left between them. DNA for the CDR3: TGTGCCAGCAGCCTCGGGACACCCTCCTACAATGAGCAGTTCTTC. It translates to CASSLGTPSYNEQFF.

This clonotype has ten or more counts. The chain is built from TRBV12-3 or TRBV12-4 and TRBJ1-5, with no clear D. V was clipped by 7 bases and J by 6 bases, with 10 bases between them. The CDR3 spans 12 residues. Here the CDR3 DNA reads TGTGCCAGCAACCAACCTGGTCAGCCCCAGCATTTT. Translation gives CASNQPGQPQHF.

In this sample, this clonotype turned up many times. The J gene is TRBJ2-1, the V gene TRBV20-1, with D uncertain. Deletions cut 1 base from V and 7 bases from J, with 5 bases between. CDR1 is DFQATT, CDR2 SNEGSKA, per germline (reference sequence). The CDR3 length is 11 residues. CDR3 loop: CSARVGNEQFF. CDR3 DNA: TGCAGTGCTAGAGTAGGGAATGAGCAGTTCTTC.

The chain uses TRBV5-6 and TRBJ2-5; D is possibly TRBD2 (5 bases). The CDR3 loop spans 14 amino acids. CDR1 is SGHDT and CDR2 is YYEEEE in the germline V gene. V was pared by 0 bases and J by 5 bases, with 11 bases between. Written as DNA, the CDR3 is TGTGCCAGCAGCTTGGTCCCTAGCTGGGAGACCCAGTACTTC. Its protein product is CASSLVPSWETQYF.

This clonotype was observed many times. The chain uses TRBV6-5 and TRBJ2-1; D is tentatively TRBD1 or TRBD2 (6 bases each). The germline V and J ends were trimmed by 6 bases and 0 bases, with 12 bases remaining between them. Germline V gene sequence: CDR1 MNHEY, CDR2 SVGAGI. This CDR3 contains 15 residues. The CDR3 region has the DNA TGTGCCAGCAGAAAAGGGGGGAGCTCCTACAATGAGCAGTTCTTC. Amino acid sequence: CASRKGGSSYNEQFF.

The rearrangement links TRBV7-9 to TRBJ2-1; 12 bases are a match to TRBD2. V lost 5 bases, J lost 7 bases, and 6 bases stayed unmatched. From germline, CDR1 is SEHNR and CDR2 FQNEAQ (reference sequence). This CDR3 spans 15 amino acids. This CDR3 reads CASSQGLAGLNEQFF. In DNA form, the CDR3 reads TGTGCCAGCAGCCAAGGACTAGCGGGACTAAATGAGCAGTTCTTC.

This rearrangement joins TRBV5-1 to TRBJ1-5; 9 bases are a match to TRBD1. In germline, CDR1 is SGHRS, CDR2 YFSETQ. With 4 bases clipped from V and 5 bases from J, the junction kept 4 bases outside the gene matches. The CDR3 loop spans 14 amino acids. The CDR3 is CASSPDRGDQPQHF. DNA for the CDR3: TGCGCCAGCAGCCCAGACAGGGGGGATCAGCCCCAGCATTTT.

The V gene is TRBV20-1, the J gene TRBJ2-1; D is unclear. Germline V gene sequence: CDR1 DFQATT, CDR2 SNEGSKA (reference sequence). The CDR3 length is 14 residues. V was shortened by 6 bases and J by 8 bases, with 20 bases between the two germline ends. Here the CDR3 DNA reads TGCAGTGCCCTACAGCGCCGATTCCTCCATGAGCAGTTCTTC. Protein: CSALQRRFLHEQFF.

CDR3 residues: CASSPSSSLIQETQYF. CDR3 DNA sequence: TGTGCCAGCTCACCAAGCTCTAGCTTAATCCAAGAGACCCAGTACTTC. This sequence joins TRBV18 and TRBJ2-5; D is possibly TRBD2 (5 bases). This CDR3 comprises 16 residues. V was cut by 2 bases and J by 1 base, with 14 bases left in between. From germline, CDR1 is KGHSH and CDR2 LQKENI.

Ten or more counts support this clonotype. The CDR3 DNA sequence: TGCAGTGCATTTTCTAGCGGTCGACACAATGAGCAGTTCTTC. Its protein product is CSAFSSGRHNEQFF. The chain uses TRBV20-1 and TRBJ2-1; 7 bases match TRBD2. The CDR3 extends over 14 amino acids. Looked up from germline, CDR1 is DFQATT and CDR2 is SNEGSKA (reference sequence). Trimming cost V 6 bases and J 5 bases; bases outside gene matches: 10.